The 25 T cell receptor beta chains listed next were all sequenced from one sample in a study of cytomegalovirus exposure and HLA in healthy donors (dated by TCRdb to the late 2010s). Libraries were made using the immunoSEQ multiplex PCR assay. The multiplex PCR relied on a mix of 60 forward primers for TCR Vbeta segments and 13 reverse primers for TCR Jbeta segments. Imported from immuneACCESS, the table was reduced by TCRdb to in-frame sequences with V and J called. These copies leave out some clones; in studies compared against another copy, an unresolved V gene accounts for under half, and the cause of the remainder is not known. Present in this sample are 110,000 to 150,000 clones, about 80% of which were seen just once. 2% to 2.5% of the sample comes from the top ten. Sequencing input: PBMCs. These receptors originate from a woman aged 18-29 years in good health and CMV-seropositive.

The CDR3, as DNA: TGTGCCTGGAGTGTCAAGGACAGGGGATATAATTCACCCCTCCACTTT. This codes for CAWSVKDRGYNSPLHF. The rearrangement uses TRBV30 and TRBJ1-6; 9 bases are shared with TRBD1. The CDR3 extends over 16 amino acids. J was trimmed by 4 bases and V by 0 bases; bases with no gene match: 4. The germline V gene has CDR1 GTSNPN and CDR2 SVGIG (reference sequence).

CDR3 sequence (DNA): TGCGCCAGCGGAGAACAGGGACAACGGTGCACCTTC. Amino acids: CASGEQGQRCTF. J is TRBJ1-2 and V is TRBV5-1; TRBD1 is a possible D gene (6 bases). This CDR3 region has 12 residues. CDR1 and CDR2 (germline): SGHRS, YFSETQ. Trimming pared 7 bases from V and 13 bases from J, leaving 20 bases between.

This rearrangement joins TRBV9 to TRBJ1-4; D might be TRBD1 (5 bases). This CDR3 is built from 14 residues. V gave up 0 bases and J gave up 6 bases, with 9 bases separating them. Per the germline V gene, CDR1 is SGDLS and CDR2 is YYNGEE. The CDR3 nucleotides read TGTGCCAGCAGCGTAGGCGGGGGGGATGAAAAACTGTTTTTT. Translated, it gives CASSVGGGDEKLFF.

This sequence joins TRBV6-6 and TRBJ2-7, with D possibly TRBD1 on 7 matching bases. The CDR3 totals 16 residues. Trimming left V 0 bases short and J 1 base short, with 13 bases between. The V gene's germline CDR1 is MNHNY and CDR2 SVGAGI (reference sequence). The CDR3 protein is CASSYSIQGGSYEQYF. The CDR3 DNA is TGTGCCAGCAGTTACTCGATCCAGGGGGGTTCCTACGAGCAGTACTTC.

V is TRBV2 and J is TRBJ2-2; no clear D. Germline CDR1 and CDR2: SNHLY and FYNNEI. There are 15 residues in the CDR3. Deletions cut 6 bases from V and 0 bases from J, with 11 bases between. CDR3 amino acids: CASSARVSNTGELFF. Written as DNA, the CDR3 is TGTGCCAGCAGCGCCCGGGTTTCGAACACCGGGGAGCTGTTTTTT. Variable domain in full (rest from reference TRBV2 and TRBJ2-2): EPEVTQTPSHQVTQMGQEVILRCVPISNHLYFYWYRQILGQKVEFLVSFYNNEISEKSEIFDDQFSVERPDGSNFTLKIRSTKLEDSAMYFCASSARVSNTGELFFGEGSRLTVL.

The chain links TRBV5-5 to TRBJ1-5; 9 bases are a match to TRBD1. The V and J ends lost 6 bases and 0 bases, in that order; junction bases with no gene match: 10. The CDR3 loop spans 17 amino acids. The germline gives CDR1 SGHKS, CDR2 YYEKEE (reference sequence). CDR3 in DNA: TGTGCCAGCACCCAAGGACAGGGGAGCAGTAGCAATCAGCCCCAGCATTTT. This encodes CASTQGQGSSSNQPQHF.

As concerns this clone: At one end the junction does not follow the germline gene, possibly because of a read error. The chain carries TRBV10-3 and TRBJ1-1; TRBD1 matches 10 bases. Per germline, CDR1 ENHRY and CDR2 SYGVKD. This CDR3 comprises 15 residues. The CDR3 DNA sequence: TGTGCCATCAGGCGAGCGGGACAGGGGAACACTGAAGCTTCCTTT. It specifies CAIRRAGQGNTEASF.

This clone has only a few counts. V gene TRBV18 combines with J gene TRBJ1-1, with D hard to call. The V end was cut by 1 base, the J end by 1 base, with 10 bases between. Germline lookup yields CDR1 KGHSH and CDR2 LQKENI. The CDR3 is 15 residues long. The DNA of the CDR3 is TGTGCCAGCTCACCACGATTGGGAGGGAACACTGAAGCTTTCTTT. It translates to CASSPRLGGNTEAFF.

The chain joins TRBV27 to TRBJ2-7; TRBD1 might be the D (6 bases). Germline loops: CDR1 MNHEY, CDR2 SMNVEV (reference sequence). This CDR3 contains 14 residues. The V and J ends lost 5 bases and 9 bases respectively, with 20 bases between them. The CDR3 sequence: CASSPHGTRNGQYF. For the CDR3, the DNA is TGTGCCAGCAGTCCGCACGGGACACGCAACGGGCAGTACTTC.

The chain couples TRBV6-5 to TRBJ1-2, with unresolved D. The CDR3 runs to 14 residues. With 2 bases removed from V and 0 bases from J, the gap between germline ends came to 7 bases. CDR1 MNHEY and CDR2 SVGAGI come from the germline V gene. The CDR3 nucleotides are TGTGCCAGCAGTTACGAGGGAGCTAACTATGGCTACACCTTC. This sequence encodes CASSYEGANYGYTF.

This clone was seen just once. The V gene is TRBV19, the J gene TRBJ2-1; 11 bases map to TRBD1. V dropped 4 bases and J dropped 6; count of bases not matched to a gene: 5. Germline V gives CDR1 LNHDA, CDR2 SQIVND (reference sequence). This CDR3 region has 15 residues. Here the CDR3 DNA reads TGTGCCAGTAGTAGCGGGACAGGGGGGAGCAATGAGCAGTTCTTC. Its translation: CASSSGTGGSNEQFF.

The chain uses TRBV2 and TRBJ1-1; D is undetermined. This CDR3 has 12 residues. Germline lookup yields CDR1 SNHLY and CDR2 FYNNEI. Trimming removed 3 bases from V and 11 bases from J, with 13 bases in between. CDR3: CASSEATRLAFF. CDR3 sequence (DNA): TGTGCCAGCAGTGAGGCCACACGTCTGGCTTTCTTT.

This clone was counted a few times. DNA for the CDR3: TGTGCCAGTAGTATTTTTGGGGGGAGCAACTATGGCTACACCTTC. It translates to CASSIFGGSNYGYTF. The V and J genes are TRBV19 and TRBJ1-2, with D perhaps matching TRBD1 (5 bases). The CDR3 spans 15 residues. CDR1 and CDR2 (germline): LNHDA, SQIVND (reference sequence). V lost 3 bases, J lost 2 bases, and 13 bases lay in between.

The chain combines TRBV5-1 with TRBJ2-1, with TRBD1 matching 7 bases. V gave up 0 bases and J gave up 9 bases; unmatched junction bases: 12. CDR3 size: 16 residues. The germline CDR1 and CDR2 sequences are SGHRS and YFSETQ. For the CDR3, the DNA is TGCGCCAGCAGCTTGGACAGGGGCCGTAAGGAGAGTGAGCAGTTCTTC. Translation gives CASSLDRGRKESEQFF.

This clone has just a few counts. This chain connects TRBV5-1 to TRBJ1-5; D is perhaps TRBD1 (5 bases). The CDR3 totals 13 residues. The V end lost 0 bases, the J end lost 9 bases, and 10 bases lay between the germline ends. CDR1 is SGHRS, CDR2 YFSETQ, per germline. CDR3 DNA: TGCGCCAGCAGCTTGGATACAGGAAGGCCCCAGCATTTT. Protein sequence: CASSLDTGRPQHF.

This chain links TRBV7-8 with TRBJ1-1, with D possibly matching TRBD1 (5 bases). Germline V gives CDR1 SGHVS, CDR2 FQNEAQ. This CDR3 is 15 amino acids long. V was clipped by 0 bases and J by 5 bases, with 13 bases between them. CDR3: CASSLARQGGTEAFF. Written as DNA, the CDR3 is TGTGCCAGCAGCTTAGCGAGGCAGGGAGGGACTGAAGCTTTCTTT.

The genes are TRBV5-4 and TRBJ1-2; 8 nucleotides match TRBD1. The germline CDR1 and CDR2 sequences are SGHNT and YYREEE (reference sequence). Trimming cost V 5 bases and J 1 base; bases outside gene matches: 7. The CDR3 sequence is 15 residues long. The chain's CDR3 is CASRFPGQDNYGYTF. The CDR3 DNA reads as TGTGCCAGCAGATTCCCGGGACAGGATAACTATGGCTACACCTTC.

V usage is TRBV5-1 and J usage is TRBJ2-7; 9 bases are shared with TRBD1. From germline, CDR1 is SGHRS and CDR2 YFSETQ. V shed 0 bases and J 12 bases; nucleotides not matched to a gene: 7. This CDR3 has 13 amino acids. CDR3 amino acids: CASSLAVGTGRYF. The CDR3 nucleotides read TGCGCCAGCAGCTTGGCAGTCGGGACAGGGCGGTACTTC.

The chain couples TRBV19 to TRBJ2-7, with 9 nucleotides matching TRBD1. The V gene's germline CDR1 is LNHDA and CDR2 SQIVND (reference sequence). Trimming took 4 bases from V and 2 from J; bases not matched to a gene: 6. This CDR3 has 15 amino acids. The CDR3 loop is CASSTGQGGPYEQYF. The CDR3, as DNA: TGTGCCAGTAGTACGGGACAGGGTGGGCCCTACGAGCAGTACTTC.

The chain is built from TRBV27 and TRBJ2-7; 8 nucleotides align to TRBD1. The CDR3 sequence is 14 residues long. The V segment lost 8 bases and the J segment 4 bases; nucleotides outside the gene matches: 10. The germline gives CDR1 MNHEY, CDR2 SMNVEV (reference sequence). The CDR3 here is CASRGQGPGYEQYF. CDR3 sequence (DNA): TGTGCCAGCCGCGGACAGGGCCCAGGATACGAGCAGTACTTC.

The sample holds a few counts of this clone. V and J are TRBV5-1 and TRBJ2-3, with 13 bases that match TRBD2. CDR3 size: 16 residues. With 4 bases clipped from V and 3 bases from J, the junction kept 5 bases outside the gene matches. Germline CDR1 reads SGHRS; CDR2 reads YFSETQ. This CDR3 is CASSSLTSGGTDTQYF. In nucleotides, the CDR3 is TGCGCCAGCAGCAGTCTGACTAGCGGGGGGACAGATACGCAGTATTTT.

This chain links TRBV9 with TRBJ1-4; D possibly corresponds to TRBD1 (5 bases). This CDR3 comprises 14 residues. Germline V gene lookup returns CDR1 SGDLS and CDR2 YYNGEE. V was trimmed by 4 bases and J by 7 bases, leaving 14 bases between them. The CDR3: CASSPWGTAEKLFF. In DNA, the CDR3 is TGTGCCAGCAGCCCCTGGGGGACTGCTGAAAAACTGTTTTTT. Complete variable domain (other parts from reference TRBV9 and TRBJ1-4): DSGVTQTPKHLITATGQRVTLRCSPRSGDLSVYWYQQSLDQGLQFLIQYYNGEERAKGNILERFSAQQFPDLHSELNLSSLELGDSALYFCASSPWGTAEKLFFGSGTQLSVL.

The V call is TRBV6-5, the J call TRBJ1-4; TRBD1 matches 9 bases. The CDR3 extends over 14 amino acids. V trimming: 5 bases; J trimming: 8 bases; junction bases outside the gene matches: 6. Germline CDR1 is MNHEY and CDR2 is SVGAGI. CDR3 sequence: CASSLTGGNEKLFF. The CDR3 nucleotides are TGTGCCAGCAGTCTGACAGGGGGAAACGAAAAACTGTTTTTT.

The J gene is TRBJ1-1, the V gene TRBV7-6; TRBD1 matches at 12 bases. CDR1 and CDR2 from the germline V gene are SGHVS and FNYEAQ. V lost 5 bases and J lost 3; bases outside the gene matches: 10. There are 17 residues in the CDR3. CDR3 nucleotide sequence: TGTGCCAGCAGCGCTCGGGACAGGGGGCCTAGGGACACTGAAGCTTTCTTT. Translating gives CASSARDRGPRDTEAFF.

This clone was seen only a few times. CDR3 nucleotides: TGTGCCAGCAGTGACCGGGACAGGGGTTCCCAAGAGACCCAGTACTTC. Protein sequence: CASSDRDRGSQETQYF. The rearrangement joins TRBV25-1 to TRBJ2-5; 10 nucleotides match TRBD1. CDR1 and CDR2 (germline): MGHDK, SYGVNS. The CDR3 runs to 16 residues. J gave up 1 base and V 3 bases, and 5 bases lay outside the gene matches.